This is a list of T cell receptor beta chains from one sample in a study of blood T cell repertoires in COVID-19. Sequencing used immunoSEQ multiplex PCR; TCRdb keeps in-frame clones, though not all of them. Here the sample spans about 28,000 clones, approximately 87% being singletons. What was sequenced was peripheral blood. Receptors originate from a human donor in a cohort sampled during active COVID-19. CDR3s include the opening cysteine and the closing phenylalanine or tryptophan. A D gene is named only where the DNA matches it firmly. A clone size is listed for some rows: how often the clone was seen (once, few, many), or a class if it is expanded.

.,TRBJ2-7,.,TRBV6-5,CASSQQGGEQYF,TGTGCCAGCAGTCAACAGGGTGGCGAGCAGTACTTC
TRBD1,TRBJ2-7,.,TRBV6-6,CASSDTPGTGAYEQYF,TGTGCCAGCAGCGACACCCCCGGGACAGGGGCCTACGAGCAGTACTTC
.,TRBJ2-3,.,TRBV7-7,CASSLAGDSTDTQYF,TGTGCTAGCAGCTTGGCAGGGGATAGCACAGATACGCAGTATTTT
TRBD2,TRBJ2-5,.,TRBV7-6,CASSSSGTRQETQYF,TGTGCCAGCAGCTCATCTGGGACTAGGCAAGAGACCCAGTACTTC
.,TRBJ2-7,.,TRBV5-4,CASSHRVGDRGEQYF,TGTGCCAGCAGCCACCGCGTAGGTGATCGAGGGGAGCAGTACTTC
TRBD2,TRBJ2-1,.,TRBV7-8,CASSPRLAASSYNEQFF,TGTGCCAGCAGCCCGCGACTAGCGGCCAGCTCCTACAATGAGCAGTTCTTC
.,TRBJ1-1,.,TRBV4-3,CASTWGLGNTEAFF,TGCGCCAGCACCTGGGGCCTCGGAAACACTGAAGCTTTCTTT
.,TRBJ2-6,once,TRBV5-1,CASSLVSESSGANVLTF,TGCGCCAGCAGCTTGGTAAGCGAGAGCTCTGGGGCCAACGTCCTGACTTTC
.,TRBJ2-3,.,TRBV29-1,CSVGQADTQYF,TGCAGCGTTGGTCAGGCAGATACGCAGTATTTT
.,TRBJ2-7,.,TRBV29-1,CSVAPIFGNYEQYF,TGCAGCGTTGCGCCAATTTTCGGGAACTACGAGCAGTACTTC
TRBD1,TRBJ1-2,.,TRBV7-8,CASSSRAGGQGVHTF,TGTGCCAGCAGCTCCCGTGCTGGGGGACAGGGAGTCCACACCTTC
.,TRBJ1-6,.,TRBV9,CASSAYRVSSYNSPLHF,TGTGCCAGCAGCGCTTACAGGGTGAGCTCCTATAATTCACCCCTCCACTTT
TRBD1,TRBJ1-1,.,TRBV5-5,CASSLWDSEAFF,TGTGCCAGCAGCTTGTGGGACAGTGAAGCTTTCTTT
TRBD2,TRBJ2-3,once,TRBV6-6,CASSRKRQGLAGGASTDTQYF,TGTGCCAGCAGCCGAAAAAGACAGGGACTAGCGGGGGGAGCATCCACAGATACGCAGTATTTT
.,TRBJ2-7,.,TRBV13,CASSYRTAYYEQYF,TGTGCCAGCAGCTACAGGACAGCTTACTACGAGCAGTACTTC
.,TRBJ1-1,.,TRBV5-1,CASSPGLLLEAFF,TGCGCCAGCAGCCCCGGACTCCTTCTTGAAGCTTTCTTT
.,TRBJ2-7,.,TRBV27,CASSQTPDPGRGYYEQYF,TGTGCCAGCAGCCAAACCCCGGATCCAGGCCGGGGTTACTACGAGCAGTACTTC
TRBD1,TRBJ1-5,few,TRBV7-8,CASSLTGENQPQHF,TGTGCCAGCAGCCTGACAGGGGAAAATCAGCCCCAGCATTTT
TRBD1,TRBJ1-5,.,TRBV28,CASSHRDRGRTQHF,TGTGCCAGCAGTCACCGGGACAGGGGTAGGACCCAGCATTTT
TRBD2,TRBJ2-1,.,TRBV4-1,CASSQYGGASNEQFF,TGCGCCAGCAGCCAATACGGGGGGGCCTCGAATGAGCAGTTCTTC
.,TRBJ2-5,.,TRBV5-4,CASSLLASSSQYF,TGTGCCAGCAGCTTGTTGGCTAGCTCATCCCAGTACTTC
.,TRBJ2-1,.,TRBV10-3,CAISESVFRGAEQFF,TGTGCCATCAGTGAGTCGGTTTTCCGGGGTGCTGAGCAGTTCTTC
TRBD2,TRBJ2-5,.,TRBV25-1,CASSSRRGLASQETQYF,TGTGCCAGCAGTTCCCGCCGGGGACTAGCGTCTCAAGAGACCCAGTACTTC
.,TRBJ2-7,.,TRBV19,CASSPYRGGVHYEQYF,TGTGCCAGTTCGCCATATAGAGGTGGTGTCCACTACGAGCAGTACTTC
.,TRBJ2-7,few,TRBV5-6,CASSLWAVNEQYF,TGTGCCAGCAGCTTGTGGGCCGTCAACGAGCAGTACTTC
TRBD1,TRBJ1-2,.,TRBV5-8,CASTNRDRGQLYGYTF,TGTGCCAGCACCAACCGGGACAGGGGGCAATTATATGGCTACACCTTC
TRBD2,TRBJ2-5,.,TRBV6-1,CASSELAGGPETQYF,TGTGCCAGCAGTGAACTAGCGGGGGGGCCGGAGACCCAGTACTTC
TRBD1,TRBJ1-2,once,TRBV4-2,CASSQDAGLRGDGYTF,TGTGCCAGCAGCCAAGATGCCGGGCTCAGGGGGGATGGCTACACCTTC
TRBD1,TRBJ2-3,.,TRBV11-2,CASSYRGQKADTQYF,TGTGCCAGCAGCTACAGGGGGCAGAAGGCGGATACGCAGTATTTT
TRBD1,TRBJ1-6,.,TRBV9,CASSVTGGGNSPLHF,TGTGCCAGCAGCGTTACAGGGGGTGGTAATTCACCCCTCCACTTT
.,TRBJ1-6,.,TRBV12-3/TRBV12-4,CASKQGNSPLHF,TGTGCCAGCAAACAGGGTAATTCACCCCTCCACTTT
TRBD1,TRBJ1-4,.,TRBV19,CASRRYTDRGLEKLFF,TGTGCCAGTAGGCGTTATACGGACAGGGGACTTGAAAAACTGTTTTTT